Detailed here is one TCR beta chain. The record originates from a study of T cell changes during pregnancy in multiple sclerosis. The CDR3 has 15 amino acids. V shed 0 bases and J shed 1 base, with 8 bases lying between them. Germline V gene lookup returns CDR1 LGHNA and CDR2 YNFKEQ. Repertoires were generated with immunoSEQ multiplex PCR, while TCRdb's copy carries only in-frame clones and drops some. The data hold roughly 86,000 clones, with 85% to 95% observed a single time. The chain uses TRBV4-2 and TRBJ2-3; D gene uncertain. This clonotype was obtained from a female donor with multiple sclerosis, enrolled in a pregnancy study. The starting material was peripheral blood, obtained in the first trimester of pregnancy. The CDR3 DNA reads TGTGCCAGCAGCCAAGAGGCTCGGGGCACAGATACGCAGTATTTT. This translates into CASSQEARGTDTQYF.